Listed here are 3 T cell receptor beta chains from one sample, sequenced in a study of cytomegalovirus exposure and HLA in healthy donors. The PCR made use of 60 Vbeta and 13 Jbeta primers. Profiled with immunoSEQ multiplex PCR; TCRdb holds only in-frame clones, not every one. The table has roughly 120,000 clones, more than 65% seen once. The sample consisted of PBMCs. The receptor source for this set is a man aged 25 to 40 in good health and CMV-seropositive.

The CDR3 DNA is TGCAGCGTTGACTCCCTAGCGGGGGGAGGCACAGATACGCAGTATTTT. This translates into CSVDSLAGGGTDTQYF. This sequence joins TRBV29-1 and TRBJ2-3, with TRBD2 matching over 11 bases. Germline V gives CDR1 SQVTM, CDR2 ANQGSEA. The CDR3 runs 16 residues. The V segment lost 3 bases and the J segment 1 base; nucleotides outside the gene matches: 6.

This clone was detected only a few times. J is TRBJ2-7 and V is TRBV7-3; D possibly corresponds to TRBD1 (5 bases). This CDR3 has 14 residues. Germline CDR1 SGHTA, CDR2 FQGTGA. V lost 2 bases and J 2 bases, leaving 10 bases between the germline ends. The DNA of the CDR3 is TGTGCCAGCAGCTTACACGACAGCACCTACGAGCAGTACTTC. As protein: CASSLHDSTYEQYF.

V is TRBV19 and J is TRBJ2-3; 8 bases are shared with TRBD2. CDR3 length equals 15 residues. The germline CDR1 and CDR2 sequences are LNHDA and SQIVND (reference sequence). With V trimmed by 1 base and J by 2 bases, 2 bases remained unmatched. In nucleotides, the CDR3 is TGTGCCAGTAGTATAGTCGGGGGGGTCACAGATACGCAGTATTTT. This codes for CASSIVGGVTDTQYF.